This T cell receptor beta chain was sequenced for a study of control samples from healthy donors and cancer patients. This clone rates as medium-sized. Other DNA sequences within the sample encode an identical CDR3. The germline CDR1 and CDR2 sequences are MNHEY and SVGAGI. The CDR3 covers 14 residues. The ends were cut back, 2 bases at V and 1 base at J, with 8 bases in the middle. Assay: immunoSEQ multiplex PCR; the TCRdb copy retains only in-frame clones and omits some. The repertoire holds over 110,000 clones, with about nine tenths as singletons. The TCR originated in a woman in her twenties or thirties in good health. The V and J genes are TRBV6-5 and TRBJ1-1; unclear D gene. Material for sequencing was blood. This chain's CDR3 is CASSYRTENTEAFF. DNA for the CDR3: TGTGCCAGCAGTTACAGGACCGAGAACACTGAAGCTTTCTTT.